The T cell receptor beta chain described here comes from a study of control samples from healthy donors and cancer patients. This clone was seen a single time. Sequenced by immunoSEQ multiplex PCR; TCRdb stores in-frame clones only, minus some. The sample consists of about 81,000 clones, around 94% of them appearing once. This TCR derives from a woman aged 18-29 years in good health. Sequencing used blood.

CDR3 coding DNA: TGTGCCAGCAGCGAAGGGGGACGGGGTGATGGCTACACCTTC. Protein: CASSEGGRGDGYTF. V usage is TRBV9 and J usage is TRBJ1-2; the D gene is possibly TRBD1 (6 bases). CDR3 size: 14 residues. Trimming left V 3 bases short and J 6 bases short, with 15 bases between. From germline, CDR1 is SGDLS and CDR2 YYNGEE. Complete variable domain (other parts from reference TRBV9 and TRBJ1-2): DSGVTQTPKHLITATGQRVTLRCSPRSGDLSVYWYQQSLDQGLQFLIQYYNGEERAKGNILERFSAQQFPDLHSELNLSSLELGDSALYFCASSEGGRGDGYTFGSGTRLTVV.